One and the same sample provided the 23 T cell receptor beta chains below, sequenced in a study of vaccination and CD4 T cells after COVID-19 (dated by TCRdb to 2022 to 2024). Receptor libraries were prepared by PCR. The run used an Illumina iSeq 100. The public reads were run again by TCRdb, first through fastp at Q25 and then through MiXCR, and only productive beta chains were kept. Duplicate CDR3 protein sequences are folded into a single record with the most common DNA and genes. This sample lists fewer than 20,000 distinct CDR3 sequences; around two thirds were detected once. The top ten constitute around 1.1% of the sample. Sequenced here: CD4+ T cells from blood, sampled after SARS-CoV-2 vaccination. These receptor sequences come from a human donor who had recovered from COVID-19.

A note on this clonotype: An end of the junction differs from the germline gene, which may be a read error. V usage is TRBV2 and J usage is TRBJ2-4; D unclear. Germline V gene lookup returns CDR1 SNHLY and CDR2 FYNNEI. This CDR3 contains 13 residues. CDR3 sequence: CASIGLAKSIQYF. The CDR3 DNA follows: TGTGCCAGCATAGGATTAGCCAAAAGCATTCAGTACTTC.

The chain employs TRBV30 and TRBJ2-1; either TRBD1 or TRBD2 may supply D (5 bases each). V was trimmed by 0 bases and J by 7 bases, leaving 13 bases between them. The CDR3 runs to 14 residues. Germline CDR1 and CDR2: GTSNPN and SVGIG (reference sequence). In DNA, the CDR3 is TGTGCCTGGAGTGTACAAGGGACGTTTAATGAGCAGTTCTTC. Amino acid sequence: CAWSVQGTFNEQFF.

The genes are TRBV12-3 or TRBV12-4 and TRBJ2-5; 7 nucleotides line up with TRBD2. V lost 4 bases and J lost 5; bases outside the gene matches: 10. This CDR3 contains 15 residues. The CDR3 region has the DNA TGTGCCAGCAGTTCCCAATTCGGGGGAGGGGAGACCCAGTACTTC. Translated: CASSSQFGGGETQYF.

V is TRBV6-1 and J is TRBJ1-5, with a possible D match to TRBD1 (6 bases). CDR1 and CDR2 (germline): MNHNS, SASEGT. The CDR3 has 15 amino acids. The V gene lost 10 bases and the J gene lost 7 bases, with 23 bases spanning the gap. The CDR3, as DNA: TGTGCCACGGCGCTGAGACAGGATCCCAAACAGCCCCAGCATTTT. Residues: CATALRQDPKQPQHF.

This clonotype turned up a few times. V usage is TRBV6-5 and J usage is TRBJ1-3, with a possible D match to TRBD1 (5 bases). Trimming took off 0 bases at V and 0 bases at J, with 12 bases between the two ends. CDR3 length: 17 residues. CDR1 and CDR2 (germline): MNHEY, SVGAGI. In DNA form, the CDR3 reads TGTGCCAGCAGTTACTCCGGGACGCCAGGCTCTGGAAACACCATATATTTT. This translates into CASSYSGTPGSGNTIYF.

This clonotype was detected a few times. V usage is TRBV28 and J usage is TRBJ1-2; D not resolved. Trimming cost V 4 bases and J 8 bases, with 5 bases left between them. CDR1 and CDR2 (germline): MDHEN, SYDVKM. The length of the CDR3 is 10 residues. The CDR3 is CASSSGGYTF. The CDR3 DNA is TGTGCCAGCAGTTCCGGCGGCTACACCTTC.

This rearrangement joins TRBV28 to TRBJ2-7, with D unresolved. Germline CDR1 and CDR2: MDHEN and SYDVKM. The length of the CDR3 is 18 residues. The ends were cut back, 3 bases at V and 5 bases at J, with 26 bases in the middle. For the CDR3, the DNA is TGTGCCAGCAGTTTTCGCCCGGTGGTCTCCGTACGTATTCACGAGCAGTACTTC. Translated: CASSFRPVVSVRIHEQYF.

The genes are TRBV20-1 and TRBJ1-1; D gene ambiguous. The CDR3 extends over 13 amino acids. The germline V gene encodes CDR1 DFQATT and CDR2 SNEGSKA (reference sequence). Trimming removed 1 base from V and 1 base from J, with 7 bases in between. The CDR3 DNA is TGCAGTGCTAGAGTCGGTCGGAACACTGAAGCTTTCTTT. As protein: CSARVGRNTEAFF.

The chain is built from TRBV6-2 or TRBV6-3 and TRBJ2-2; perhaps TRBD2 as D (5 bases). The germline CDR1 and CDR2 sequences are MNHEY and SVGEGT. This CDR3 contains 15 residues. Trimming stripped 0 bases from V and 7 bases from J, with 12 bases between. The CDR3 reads CASSYSPEGSGELFF. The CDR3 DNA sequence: TGTGCCAGCAGTTACTCCCCCGAGGGTAGCGGGGAGCTGTTTTTT.

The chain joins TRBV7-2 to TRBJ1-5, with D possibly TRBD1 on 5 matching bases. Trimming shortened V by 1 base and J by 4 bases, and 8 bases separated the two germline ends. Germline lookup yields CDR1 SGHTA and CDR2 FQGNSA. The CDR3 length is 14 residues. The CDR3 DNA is TGTGCCAGCAGCTTAGTTCAGGGAAATCAGCCCCAGCATTTT. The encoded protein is CASSLVQGNQPQHF. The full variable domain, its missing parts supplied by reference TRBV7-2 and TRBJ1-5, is GAGVSQSPSNKVTEKGKDVELRCDPISGHTALYWYRQSLGQGLEFLIYFQGNSAPDKSGLPSDRFSAERTGGSVSTLTIQRTQQEDSAVYLCASSLVQGNQPQHFGDGTRLSIL.

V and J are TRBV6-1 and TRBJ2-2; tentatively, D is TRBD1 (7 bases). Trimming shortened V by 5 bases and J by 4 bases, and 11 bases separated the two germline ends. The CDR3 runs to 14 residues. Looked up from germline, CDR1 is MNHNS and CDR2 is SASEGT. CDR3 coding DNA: TGTGCCAGCAGTCAGGGGGAGGCCACCGGGGAGCTGTTTTTT. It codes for CASSQGEATGELFF.

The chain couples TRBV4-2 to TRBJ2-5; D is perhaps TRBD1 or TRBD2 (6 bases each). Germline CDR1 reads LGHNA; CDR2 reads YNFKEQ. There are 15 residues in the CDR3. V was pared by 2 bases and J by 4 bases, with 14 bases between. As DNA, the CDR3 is TGTGCCAGCAGCCAAAGGGCTGGGGGGCGAGAGACCCAGTACTTC. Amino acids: CASSQRAGGRETQYF.

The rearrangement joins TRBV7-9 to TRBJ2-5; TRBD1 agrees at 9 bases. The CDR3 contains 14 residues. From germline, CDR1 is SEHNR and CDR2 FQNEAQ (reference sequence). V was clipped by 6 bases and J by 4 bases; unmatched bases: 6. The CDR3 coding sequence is TGTGCCAGCAGATCGACAGGGGGAGGAGAGACCCAGTACTTC. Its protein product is CASRSTGGGETQYF.

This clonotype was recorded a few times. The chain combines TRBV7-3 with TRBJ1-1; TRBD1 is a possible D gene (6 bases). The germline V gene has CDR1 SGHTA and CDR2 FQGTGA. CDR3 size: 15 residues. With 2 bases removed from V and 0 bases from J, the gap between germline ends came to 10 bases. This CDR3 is CASSLGGQMNTEAFF. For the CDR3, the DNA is TGTGCCAGCAGCTTAGGCGGACAGATGAACACTGAAGCTTTCTTT.

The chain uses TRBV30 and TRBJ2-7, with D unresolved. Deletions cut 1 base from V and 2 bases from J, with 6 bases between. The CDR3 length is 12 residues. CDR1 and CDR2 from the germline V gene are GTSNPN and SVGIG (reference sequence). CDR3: CAWSASTYEQYF. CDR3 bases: TGTGCCTGGAGTGCGTCTACCTACGAGCAGTACTTC.

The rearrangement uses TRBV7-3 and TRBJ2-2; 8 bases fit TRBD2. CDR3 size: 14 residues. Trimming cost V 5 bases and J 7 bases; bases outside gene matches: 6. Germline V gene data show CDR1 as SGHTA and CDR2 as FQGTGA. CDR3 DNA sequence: TGTGCCAGCAGCATCGGACTAGCTGGCGGGGAGCTGTTTTTT. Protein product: CASSIGLAGGELFF.

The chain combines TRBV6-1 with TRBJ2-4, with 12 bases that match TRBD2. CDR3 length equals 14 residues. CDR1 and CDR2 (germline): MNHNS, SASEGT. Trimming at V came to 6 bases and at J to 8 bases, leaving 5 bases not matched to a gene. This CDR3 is CASSQGLAGDIQYF. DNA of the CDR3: TGTGCCAGCAGCCAGGGACTAGCGGGTGACATTCAGTACTTC.

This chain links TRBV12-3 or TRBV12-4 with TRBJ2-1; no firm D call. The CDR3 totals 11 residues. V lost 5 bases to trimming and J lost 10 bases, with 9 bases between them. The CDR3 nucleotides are TGTGCCAGCAGTCCTCTGGAAGAGCAGTTCTTC. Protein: CASSPLEEQFF.

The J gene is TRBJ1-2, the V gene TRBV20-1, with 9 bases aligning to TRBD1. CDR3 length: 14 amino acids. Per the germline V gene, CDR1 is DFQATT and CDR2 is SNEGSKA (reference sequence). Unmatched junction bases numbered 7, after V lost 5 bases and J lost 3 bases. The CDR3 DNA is TGCAGTGCTCCCACAGGGGGCGCATACTATGGCTACACCTTC. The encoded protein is CSAPTGGAYYGYTF.

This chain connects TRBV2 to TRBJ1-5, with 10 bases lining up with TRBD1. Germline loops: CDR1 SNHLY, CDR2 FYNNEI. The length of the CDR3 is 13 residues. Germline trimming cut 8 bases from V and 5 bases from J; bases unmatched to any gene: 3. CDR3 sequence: CASRGQGDQPQHF. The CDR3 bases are TGTGCCAGCCGAGGACAGGGGGATCAGCCCCAGCATTTT.

CDR3 nucleotide sequence: TGTGCCAGCAGTGGGGGGTTTTCCTACAATGAGCAGTTCTTC. This translates into CASSGGFSYNEQFF. This chain connects TRBV2 to TRBJ2-1; possibly TRBD1 or TRBD2 for D (5 bases each). Germline V gene lookup returns CDR1 SNHLY and CDR2 FYNNEI. CDR3 length: 14 amino acids. V lost 4 bases, J lost 1 base, and 8 bases lay in between.

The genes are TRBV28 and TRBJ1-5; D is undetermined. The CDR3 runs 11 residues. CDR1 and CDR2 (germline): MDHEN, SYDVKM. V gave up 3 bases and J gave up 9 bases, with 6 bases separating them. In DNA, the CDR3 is TGTGCCAGCAGTTTTAAGGGGCCCCAGCATTTT. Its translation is CASSFKGPQHF.

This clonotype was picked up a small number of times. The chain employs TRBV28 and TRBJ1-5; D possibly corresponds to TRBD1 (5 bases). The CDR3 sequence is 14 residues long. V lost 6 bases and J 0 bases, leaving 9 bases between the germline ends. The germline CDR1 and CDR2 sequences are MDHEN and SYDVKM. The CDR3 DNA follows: TGTGCCAGCAGGCAGGGTGGTAGCAATCAGCCCCAGCATTTT. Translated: CASRQGGSNQPQHF.